This entry is about one T cell receptor beta chain. Antigen: not known. The sample is drawn from a study of T cell responses to AZD1222 COVID-19 vaccine. General study points: Donors in the cohort were predominantly white British and more often female, and clonal diversity was possibly underestimated. Recipients of two AZD1222 doses showed rising Spike-specific TCR breadth and depth. Reports indicate that nearly half of spike-specific TCRs are directed at unmutated variant regions.

The germline CDR1 and CDR2 sequences are KGHDR and SFDVKD. The junction had 10 bases not matched to a gene; V was cut back by 5 bases and J by 5 bases. The CDR3 sequence is 15 residues long. Clones were sequenced by immunoSEQ multiplex PCR, and TCRdb holds only the in-frame ones, with some missing. The table has approximately 150,000 clones, approximately 93% seen once. This receptor was taken from an adult who had recovered from COVID-19. V usage is TRBV24-1 and J usage is TRBJ2-7; the match to TRBD2 covers 8 bases. Material: peripheral blood, obtained after recovery from COVID-19. The CDR3 spells CATSGRDSGINEQYF. CDR3 coding DNA: TGTGCCACCAGTGGCCGAGATAGCGGGATTAACGAGCAGTACTTC.